This passage covers 19 T cell receptor beta chains from one sample sequenced in a study of tumor-infiltrating lymphocytes in primary liver carcinoma listed by TCRdb under 2017. The sequencer listed for this sample is Illumina HiSeq 2500. TCRbeta-specific cDNA was reverse-transcribed from about 520 ng total RNA using a constant-region primer and ProtoScript II reverse transcriptase. The TCRbeta libraries were prepared through three rounds of nested multiplex PCR following a slightly modified ARM-PCR procedure. The first two PCR rounds used multiplex TRBV1-TRBV30 forward primers with a Cbeta reverse primer, each for 10 cycles. The public reads were run again by TCRdb, first through fastp at Q25 and then through MiXCR, and only productive beta chains were kept. Rows are unified per CDR3 protein, each entry keeping the most common DNA and genes. The sample table holds 300,000 to 400,000 distinct CDR3 sequences, of which about 61% were seen once. Roughly 6.5% of the sample belongs to the ten largest clones.

RNA from unsorted whole blood was extracted with TRIzol reagent, and germline DNA was obtained with the DNeasy Blood & Tissue kit. The sample consisted of peripheral blood. The source of these receptors is a man aged 40-49 years with primary liver carcinoma and hepatitis B virus infection.

This clonotype was observed at least ten times. The chain is built from TRBV10-3 and TRBJ1-3; a possible D gene is TRBD1 (6 bases). This CDR3 has 17 residues. Germline V gene lookup returns CDR1 ENHRY and CDR2 SYGVKD. Trimming pared 0 bases from V and 2 bases from J, leaving 14 bases between. The CDR3 loop reads CAISESVSGVTGNTIYF. In DNA form, the CDR3 reads TGTGCCATCAGTGAGTCGGTTTCAGGGGTTACTGGAAACACCATATATTTT.

In the case of this clonotype: An end of the junction does not agree with germline; a read error may underlie this. The rearrangement links TRBV6-5 to TRBJ2-7; D is perhaps TRBD2 (7 bases). CDR3 length: 14 residues. The germline CDR1 and CDR2 sequences are MNHEY and SVGAGI. CDR3 DNA sequence: TGTGCCAGGAGTTACTCTAGGGGGGGCTACGAGCAGTACTTC. Translation: CARSYSRGGYEQYF.

Remarks on this clonotype: The CDR3 does not close with the conserved phenylalanine or tryptophan, likely indicating a read error. The rearrangement links TRBV4-3 to TRBJ1-5, with 9 nucleotides matching TRBD1. Germline CDR1 reads LGHNA; CDR2 reads YSLEER. The CDR3 runs to 17 residues. J lost 2 bases, V lost 2 bases, and 7 bases had no gene match. This CDR3 reads CASSQKWDRAGNQPQHS. CDR3 nucleotides: TGCGCCAGCAGCCAAAAATGGGACAGGGCGGGCAATCAGCCCCAGCATTCT.

To note about this clonotype: Just one base apart from a much larger clone, this may be a read error. This chain connects TRBV12-3 or TRBV12-4 to TRBJ2-5; 7 bases fit TRBD1. Unmatched junction bases numbered 9, after V lost 5 bases and J lost 6 bases. The CDR3 runs to 14 residues. Here the CDR3 DNA reads TGTGCCAGCAGTAGACAGGGTCTCGGGAAGACCCAGTACTTC. This sequence encodes CASSRQGLGKTQYF.

The V gene is TRBV5-6, the J gene TRBJ2-5, with D perhaps matching TRBD1 (5 bases). This CDR3 spans 16 amino acids. Germline CDR1 SGHDT, CDR2 YYEEEE. Trimming stripped 6 bases from V and 8 bases from J, with 26 bases between. The CDR3 nucleotides read TGTGCCAGCACCCGCCGGGTGGGGCGCCGTGAGCGAACCCAGTACTTC. Its translation is CASTRRVGRRERTQYF.

This clonotype was seen a handful of times. This could be a read error, since a much larger clone is one nucleotide away. V is TRBV29-1 and J is TRBJ1-1; D unresolved. Looked up from germline, CDR1 is SQVTM and CDR2 is ANQGSEA. This CDR3 is built from 13 residues. V lost 5 bases and J 2 bases, leaving 12 bases between the germline ends. This CDR3 reads CSVSLPPNTEAFF. Written as DNA, the CDR3 is TGCAGCGTTTCCCTTCCTCCTAACACTGAAGCTTTCTTT.

The V and J genes are TRBV28 and TRBJ2-1, with 8 positions matching TRBD2. Germline CDR1 is MDHEN and CDR2 is SYDVKM. J was trimmed by 7 bases and V by 8 bases; bases with no gene match: 13. The CDR3 has 15 residues. CDR3 nucleotide sequence: TGTGCCAGCGGACCGGGAGGGAGGGCCGGGAATGAGCAGTTCTTC. Amino acids: CASGPGGRAGNEQFF.

As regards this clonotype: A much larger clone is a single base away; this may be a read error. This chain joins TRBV12-3 or TRBV12-4 and TRBJ2-4; D is undetermined. This CDR3 is 13 amino acids long. V was shortened by 10 bases and J by 2 bases, with 12 bases between the two germline ends. The DNA for the CDR3 is TGTGCCACATGTCACAGATCCAAAAACATTCAGTACTTC. Its translation is CATCHRSKNIQYF.

In regard to this clonotype: One end of the junction fails to match germline, which may point to a read error. The V gene is TRBV6-5, the J gene TRBJ2-7; D perhaps matches TRBD2 (6 bases). The CDR3 sequence is 14 residues long. The germline V gene encodes CDR1 MNHEY and CDR2 SVGAGI. CDR3 in amino acids: CVSSYRRGSYEQYF. The CDR3 nucleotides are TGTGTCAGCAGTTACCGGAGGGGTTCCTACGAGCAGTACTTC.

About this clonotype itself: Just one base apart from a much larger clone, this may be a read error. The V and J genes are TRBV29-1 and TRBJ1-2; D may be TRBD1 (5 bases). CDR3 length: 15 amino acids. V lost 0 bases to trimming and J lost 1 base, with 12 bases between them. Germline V lookup: CDR1 SQVTM, CDR2 ANQGSEA. CDR3 residues: CSVEELGELNYGYTF. The CDR3 bases are TGCAGCGTTGAAGAGCTGGGGGAACTTAACTATGGCTACACCTTC.

In DNA form, the CDR3 reads TGTGCCAGCTGGCCCGGGATTGCCTACGAGCAGTACTTC. As protein: CASWPGIAYEQYF. The rearrangement links TRBV6-5 to TRBJ2-7; maybe TRBD2 (5 bases). V was cut by 8 bases and J by 2 bases, with 13 bases left in between. Germline V gene sequence: CDR1 MNHEY, CDR2 SVGAGI. This CDR3 has 13 amino acids.

Of note for this clonotype: With a much larger clone just one base away, this may be a read error. This rearrangement joins TRBV5-5 to TRBJ2-2; no definite D call. V was cut by 0 bases and J by 4 bases, with 10 bases left in between. The CDR3 runs 15 residues. Germline V gene data show CDR1 as SGHKS and CDR2 as YYEKEE (reference sequence). The CDR3 region is CASSLVPLRTGELFF. The CDR3 DNA sequence: TGTGCCAGCAGCTTGGTGCCCTTACGCACCGGGGAGCTGTTTTTT.

This clonotype was seen a single time. The missing conserved phenylalanine or tryptophan at the end of this CDR3 makes a read error likely. The chain carries TRBV11-2 and TRBJ2-2; no clear D gene. This CDR3 is 15 amino acids long. The germline gives CDR1 SGHAT, CDR2 FQNNGV. CDR3 sequence: CAGSFHRMGTGELFI. The CDR3 DNA follows: TGTGCCGGCAGCTTTCACCGGATGGGCACCGGGGAGCTGTTTATT.

For this clonotype: A read error may produce the germline difference seen at one junction end. The chain couples TRBV29-1 to TRBJ2-7; no clear D gene. This CDR3 has 12 amino acids. Looked up from germline, CDR1 is SQVTM and CDR2 is ANQGSEA. This CDR3 is CRVEPTHHERYF. CDR3 nucleotide sequence: TGCAGGGTTGAACCGACCCACCACGAGCGGTACTTC.

For this clonotype: A junction boundary mismatches the germline segment, possibly from a read error. The V gene is TRBV11-2, the J gene TRBJ2-3, with TRBD2 as a possible D gene (6 bases). The germline gives CDR1 SGHAT, CDR2 FQNNGV. CDR3 size: 17 residues. This chain's CDR3 is CTSSLDPGGGKTDTQYF. The CDR3 coding sequence is TGTACCAGCAGCTTAGACCCAGGTGGGGGGAAAACAGATACGCAGTATTTT.

This clonotype was observed a few times. This sequence joins TRBV10-3 and TRBJ2-7, with 8 bases identical to TRBD1. The CDR3 contains 14 residues. After removal of 4 bases from V and 3 bases from J, the junction contained 5 bases not matched to a gene. Germline assignment: CDR1 ENHRY and CDR2 SYGVKD. The CDR3 region has the DNA TGTGCCATCAGTGTGGGACAGGCCAACTACGAGCAGTACTTC. Encoded protein: CAISVGQANYEQYF.

A few counts support this clonotype. One end of the junction does not line up with germline, which may come from a read error. The chain recombines TRBV11-2 with TRBJ2-1; D remains ambiguous. In germline, CDR1 is SGHAT, CDR2 FQNNGV. The CDR3 has 15 residues. The CDR3 coding sequence is TGTGCCGGCAGCCGTTTGGCAGTCAGGTACAATGAGCAGTTCTTC. Translated, it gives CAGSRLAVRYNEQFF.

As to this clonotype: Germline and junction disagree at one end, which may indicate a read error. The chain combines TRBV28 with TRBJ2-3; D ambiguous. Germline CDR1 reads MDHEN; CDR2 reads SYDVKM. This CDR3 comprises 12 residues. The CDR3 reads CTSSSLTDTQYF. The CDR3 region has the DNA TGTACCAGCAGTTCGCTGACAGATACGCAGTATTTT. The full variable domain, completed using reference TRBV28 and TRBJ2-3, is DVKVTQSSRYLVKRTGEKVFLECVQDMDHENMFWYRQDPGLGLRLIYFSYDVKMKEKGDIPEGYSVSREKKERFSLILESASTNQTSMYLCTSSSLTDTQYFGPGTRLTVL.

Notes on this clonotype: Given a much more abundant clone one base away, this may be a read error. The chain carries TRBV6-6 and TRBJ2-1; D perhaps matches TRBD2 (5 bases). The CDR3 is 16 residues long. Trimming removed 5 bases at V and 8 bases at J, with 22 bases between. CDR1 and CDR2 from the germline V gene are MNHNY and SVGAGI (reference sequence). Written as DNA, the CDR3 is TGTGCCAGCAGTGATCTCAGCGGCGCAAAGGTCCATGAGCAGTTCTTC. Residues: CASSDLSGAKVHEQFF.